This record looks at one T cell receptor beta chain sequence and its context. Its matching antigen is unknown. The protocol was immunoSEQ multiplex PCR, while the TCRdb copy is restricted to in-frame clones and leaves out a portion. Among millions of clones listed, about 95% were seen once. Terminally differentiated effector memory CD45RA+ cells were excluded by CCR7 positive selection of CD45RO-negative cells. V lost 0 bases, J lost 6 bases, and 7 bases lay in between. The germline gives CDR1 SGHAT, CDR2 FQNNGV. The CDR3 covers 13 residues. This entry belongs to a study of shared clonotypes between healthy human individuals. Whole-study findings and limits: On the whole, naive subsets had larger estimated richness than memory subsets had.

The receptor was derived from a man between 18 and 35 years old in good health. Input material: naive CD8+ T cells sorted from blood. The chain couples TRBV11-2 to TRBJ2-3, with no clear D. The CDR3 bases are TGTGCCAGCAGCTTAGAATGGGGTGATACGCAGTATTTT. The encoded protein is CASSLEWGDTQYF.